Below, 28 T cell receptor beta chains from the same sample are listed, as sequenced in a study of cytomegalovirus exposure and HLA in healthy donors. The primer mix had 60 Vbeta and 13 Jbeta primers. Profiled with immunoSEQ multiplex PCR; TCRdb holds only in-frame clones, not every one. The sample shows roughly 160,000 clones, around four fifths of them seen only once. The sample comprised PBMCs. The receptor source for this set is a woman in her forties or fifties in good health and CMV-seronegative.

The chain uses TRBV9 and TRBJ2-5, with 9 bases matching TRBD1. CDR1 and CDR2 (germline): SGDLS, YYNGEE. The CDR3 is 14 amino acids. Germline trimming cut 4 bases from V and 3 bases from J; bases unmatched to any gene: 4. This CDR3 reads CASSPRTGEETQYF. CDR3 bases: TGTGCCAGCAGCCCTCGGACAGGGGAAGAGACCCAGTACTTC.

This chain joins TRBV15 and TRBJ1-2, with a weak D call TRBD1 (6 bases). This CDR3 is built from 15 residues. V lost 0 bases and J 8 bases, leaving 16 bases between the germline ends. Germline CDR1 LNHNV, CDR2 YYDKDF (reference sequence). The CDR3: CATSRDRAGVLGYTF. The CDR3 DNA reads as TGTGCCACCAGCAGAGACAGGGCAGGGGTATTGGGCTACACCTTC.

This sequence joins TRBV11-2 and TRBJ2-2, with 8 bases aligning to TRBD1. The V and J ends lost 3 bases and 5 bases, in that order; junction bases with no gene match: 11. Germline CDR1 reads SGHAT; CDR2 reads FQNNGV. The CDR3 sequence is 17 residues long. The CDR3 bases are TGTGCCAGCAGCTTTCGTCAGGGGGCGCCTGGGACCGGGGAGCTGTTTTTT. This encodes CASSFRQGAPGTGELFF.

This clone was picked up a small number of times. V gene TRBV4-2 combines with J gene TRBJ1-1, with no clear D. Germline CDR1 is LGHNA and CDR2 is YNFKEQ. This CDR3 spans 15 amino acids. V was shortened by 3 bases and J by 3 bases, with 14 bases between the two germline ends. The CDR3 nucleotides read TGTGCCAGCAGCCACCGGGGTTCGGAGGACACTGAAGCTTTCTTT. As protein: CASSHRGSEDTEAFF.

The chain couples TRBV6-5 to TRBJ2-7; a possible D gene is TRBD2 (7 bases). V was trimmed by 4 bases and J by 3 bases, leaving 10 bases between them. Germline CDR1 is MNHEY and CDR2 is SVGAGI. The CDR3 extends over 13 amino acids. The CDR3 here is CASSSGGHYEQYF. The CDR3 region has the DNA TGTGCCAGCAGTTCGGGGGGACACTACGAGCAGTACTTC.

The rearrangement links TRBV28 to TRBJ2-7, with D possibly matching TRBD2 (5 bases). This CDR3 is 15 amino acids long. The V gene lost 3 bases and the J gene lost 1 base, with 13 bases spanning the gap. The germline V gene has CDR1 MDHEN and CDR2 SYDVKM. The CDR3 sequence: CASSFASGGSYEQYF. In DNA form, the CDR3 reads TGTGCCAGCAGTTTTGCGAGCGGAGGATCCTACGAGCAGTACTTC. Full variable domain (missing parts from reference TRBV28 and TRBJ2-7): DVKVTQSSRYLVKRTGEKVFLECVQDMDHENMFWYRQDPGLGLRLIYFSYDVKMKEKGDIPEGYSVSREKKERFSLILESASTNQTSMYLCASSFASGGSYEQYFGPGTRLTVT.

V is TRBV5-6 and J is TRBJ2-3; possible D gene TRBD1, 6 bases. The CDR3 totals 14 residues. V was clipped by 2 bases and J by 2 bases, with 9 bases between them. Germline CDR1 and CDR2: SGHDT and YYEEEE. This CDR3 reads CASSFGQTTDTQYF. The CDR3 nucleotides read TGTGCCAGCAGCTTTGGACAGACCACAGATACGCAGTATTTT. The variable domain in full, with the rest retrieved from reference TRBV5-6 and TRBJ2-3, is DAGVTQSPTHLIKTRGQQVTLRCSPKSGHDTVSWYQQALGQGPQFIFQYYEEEERQRGNFPDRFSGHQFPNYSSELNVNALLLGDSALYLCASSFGQTTDTQYFGPGTRLTVL.

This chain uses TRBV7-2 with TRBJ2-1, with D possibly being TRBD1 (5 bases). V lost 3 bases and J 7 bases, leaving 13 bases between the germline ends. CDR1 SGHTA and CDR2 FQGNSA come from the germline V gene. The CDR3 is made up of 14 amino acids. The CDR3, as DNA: TGTGCCAGCAGCTTCGTCAGGGCCGGGAATGAGCAGTTCTTC. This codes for CASSFVRAGNEQFF.

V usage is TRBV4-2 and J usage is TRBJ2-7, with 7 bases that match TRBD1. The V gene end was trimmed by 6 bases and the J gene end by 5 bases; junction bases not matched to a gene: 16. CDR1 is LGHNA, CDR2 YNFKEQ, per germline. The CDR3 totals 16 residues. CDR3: CASSPIGQAKEDEQYF. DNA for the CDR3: TGTGCCAGCAGTCCGATAGGACAGGCGAAAGAAGACGAGCAGTACTTC.

Here the CDR3 reads CASSLVGQGTQYF. For the CDR3, the DNA is TGCGCCAGCAGCTTGGTAGGACAGGGGACCCAGTACTTC. The chain combines TRBV5-1 with TRBJ2-5, with 8 bases that match TRBD1. The V gene's germline CDR1 is SGHRS and CDR2 YFSETQ. V was pared by 0 bases and J by 7 bases, with 2 bases of the junction left unmatched. The CDR3 loop spans 13 amino acids.

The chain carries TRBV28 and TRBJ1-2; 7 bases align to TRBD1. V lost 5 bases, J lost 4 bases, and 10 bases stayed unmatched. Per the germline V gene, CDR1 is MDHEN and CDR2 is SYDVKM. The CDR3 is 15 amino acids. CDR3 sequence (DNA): TGTGCCAGCAGTGCTTCGGGACAGCATATCTATGGCTACACCTTC. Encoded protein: CASSASGQHIYGYTF.

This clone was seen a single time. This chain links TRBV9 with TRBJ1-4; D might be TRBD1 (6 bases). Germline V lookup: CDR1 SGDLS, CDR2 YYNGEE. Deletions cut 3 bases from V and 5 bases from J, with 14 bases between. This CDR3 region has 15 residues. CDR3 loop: CASSGGGRKNEKLFF. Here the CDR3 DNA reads TGTGCCAGCAGCGGAGGGGGACGGAAAAATGAAAAACTGTTTTTT.

Here the CDR3 reads CASSITGIRGTQYF. The DNA of the CDR3 is TGTGCCAGCAGCATTACAGGGATCCGAGGTACGCAGTATTTT. The J gene is TRBJ2-3, the V gene TRBV7-2; perhaps TRBD1 as D (6 bases). V lost 5 bases and J lost 8, with 17 bases in between. The CDR3 is made up of 14 amino acids. The germline V gene encodes CDR1 SGHTA and CDR2 FQGNSA.

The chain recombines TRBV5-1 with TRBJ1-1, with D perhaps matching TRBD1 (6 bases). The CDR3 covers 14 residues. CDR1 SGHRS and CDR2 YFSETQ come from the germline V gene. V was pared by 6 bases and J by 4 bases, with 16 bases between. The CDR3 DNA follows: TGCGCCAGCACCCTTGGAATAGGGGGCACTGAAGCTTTCTTT. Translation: CASTLGIGGTEAFF.

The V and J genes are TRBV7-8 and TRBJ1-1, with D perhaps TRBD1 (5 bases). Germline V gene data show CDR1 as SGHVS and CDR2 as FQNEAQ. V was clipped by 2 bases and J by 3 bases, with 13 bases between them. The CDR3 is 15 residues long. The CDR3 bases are TGTGCCAGCAGCTTATTATCGGGGGAGGACACTGAAGCTTTCTTT. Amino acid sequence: CASSLLSGEDTEAFF.

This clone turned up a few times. The CDR3 spells CASDFGNQPQHF. CDR3 bases: TGTGCCAGCGATTTCGGGAATCAGCCCCAGCATTTT. The V gene is TRBV6-1, the J gene TRBJ1-5; D is uncertain. The CDR3 totals 12 residues. V was trimmed by 8 bases and J by 4 bases, leaving 9 bases between them. Germline CDR1 and CDR2: MNHNS and SASEGT.

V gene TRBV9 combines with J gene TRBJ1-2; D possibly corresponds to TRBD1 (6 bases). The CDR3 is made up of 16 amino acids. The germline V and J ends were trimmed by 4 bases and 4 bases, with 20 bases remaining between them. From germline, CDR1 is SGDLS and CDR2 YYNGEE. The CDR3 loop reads CASSPNPEDRAYGYTF. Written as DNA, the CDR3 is TGTGCCAGCAGCCCTAACCCGGAGGACAGAGCCTATGGCTACACCTTC. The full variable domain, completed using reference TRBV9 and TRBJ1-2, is DSGVTQTPKHLITATGQRVTLRCSPRSGDLSVYWYQQSLDQGLQFLIQYYNGEERAKGNILERFSAQQFPDLHSELNLSSLELGDSALYFCASSPNPEDRAYGYTFGSGTRLTVV.

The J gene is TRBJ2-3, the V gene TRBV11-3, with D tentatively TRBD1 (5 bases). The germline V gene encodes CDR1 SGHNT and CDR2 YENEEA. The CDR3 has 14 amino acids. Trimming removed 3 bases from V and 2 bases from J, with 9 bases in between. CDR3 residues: CASSLAGNTDTQYF. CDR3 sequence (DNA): TGTGCCAGCAGCTTGGCAGGGAACACAGATACGCAGTATTTT.

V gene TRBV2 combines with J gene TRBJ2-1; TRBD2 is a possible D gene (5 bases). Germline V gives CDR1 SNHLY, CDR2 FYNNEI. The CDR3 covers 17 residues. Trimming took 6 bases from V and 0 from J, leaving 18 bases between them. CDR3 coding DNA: TGTGCCAGCAGAAACCAACCCAGCGGCTCCTCCTACAATGAGCAGTTCTTC. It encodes CASRNQPSGSSYNEQFF.

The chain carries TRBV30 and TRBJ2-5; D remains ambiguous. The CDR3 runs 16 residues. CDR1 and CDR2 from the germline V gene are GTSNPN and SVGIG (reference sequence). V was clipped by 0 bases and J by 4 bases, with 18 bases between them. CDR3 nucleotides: TGTGCCTGGAGTGTACCGAGAGGTACCCGAGGAGAGACCCAGTACTTC. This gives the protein CAWSVPRGTRGETQYF.

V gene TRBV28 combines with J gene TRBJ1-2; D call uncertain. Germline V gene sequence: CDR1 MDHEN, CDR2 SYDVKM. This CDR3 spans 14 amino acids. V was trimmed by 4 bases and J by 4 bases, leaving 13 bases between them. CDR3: CASSSPSGFYGYTF. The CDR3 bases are TGTGCCAGCAGTTCCCCCTCCGGGTTCTATGGCTACACCTTC.

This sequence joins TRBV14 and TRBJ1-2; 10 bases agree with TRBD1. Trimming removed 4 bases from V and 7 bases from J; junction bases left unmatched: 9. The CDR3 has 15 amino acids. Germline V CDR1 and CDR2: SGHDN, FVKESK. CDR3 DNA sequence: TGTGCCAGCAGCCGGACCGGGACAGGGGCTCCTGGCTACACCTTC. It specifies CASSRTGTGAPGYTF.

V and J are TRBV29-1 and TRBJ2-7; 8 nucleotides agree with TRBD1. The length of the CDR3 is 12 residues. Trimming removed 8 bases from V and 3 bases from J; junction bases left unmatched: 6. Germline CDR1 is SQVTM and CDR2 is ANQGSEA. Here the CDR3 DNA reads TGCAGCTGCCGGGACAGGAACTACGAGCAGTACTTC. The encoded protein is CSCRDRNYEQYF.

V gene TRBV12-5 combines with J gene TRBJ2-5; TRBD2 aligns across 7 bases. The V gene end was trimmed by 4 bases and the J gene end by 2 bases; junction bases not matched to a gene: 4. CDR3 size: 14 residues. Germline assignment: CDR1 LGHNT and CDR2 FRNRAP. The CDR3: CASGWDYKQETQYF. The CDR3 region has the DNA TGTGCTAGTGGTTGGGACTATAAACAAGAGACCCAGTACTTC.

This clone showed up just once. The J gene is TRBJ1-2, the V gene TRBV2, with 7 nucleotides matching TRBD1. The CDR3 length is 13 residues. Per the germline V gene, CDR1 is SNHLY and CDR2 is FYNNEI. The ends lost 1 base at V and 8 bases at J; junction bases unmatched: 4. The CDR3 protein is CASSEGRQGGYTF. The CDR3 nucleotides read TGTGCCAGCAGTGAAGGCCGACAGGGAGGCTACACCTTC. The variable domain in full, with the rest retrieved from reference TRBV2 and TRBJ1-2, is EPEVTQTPSHQVTQMGQEVILRCVPISNHLYFYWYRQILGQKVEFLVSFYNNEISEKSEIFDDQFSVERPDGSNFTLKIRSTKLEDSAMYFCASSEGRQGGYTFGSGTRLTVV.

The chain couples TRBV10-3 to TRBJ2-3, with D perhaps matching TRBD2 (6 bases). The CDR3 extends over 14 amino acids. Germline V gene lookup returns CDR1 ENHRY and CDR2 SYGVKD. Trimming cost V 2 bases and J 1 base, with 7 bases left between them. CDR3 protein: CAISESGRTDTQYF. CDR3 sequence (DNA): TGTGCCATCAGTGAGAGCGGGCGCACAGATACGCAGTATTTT.

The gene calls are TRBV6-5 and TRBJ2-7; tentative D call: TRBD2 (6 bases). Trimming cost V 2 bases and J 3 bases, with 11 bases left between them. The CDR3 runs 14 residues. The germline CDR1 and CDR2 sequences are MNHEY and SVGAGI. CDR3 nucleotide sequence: TGTGCCAGCAGTTACCGAGCGGGCCTCTACGAGCAGTACTTC. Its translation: CASSYRAGLYEQYF.

The CDR3 here is CASSLVGANEKLFF. DNA for the CDR3: TGTGCCAGCAGCTTAGTCGGGGCTAATGAAAAACTGTTTTTT. This chain joins TRBV7-6 and TRBJ1-4; D remains ambiguous. CDR3 length equals 14 residues. V lost 1 base and J lost 3, with 6 bases in between. Germline-derived CDR1 and CDR2 are SGHVS and FNYEAQ.